This T cell receptor beta chain was sequenced during a study of blood T cell repertoires in COVID-19. The wider study: Collection of acute and convalescent COVID-19 samples took place in the United States, Italy and Spain. From T cells, B-cell-depleted T cells, or PBMCs came the material, which was cDNA or gDNA.

J gave up 0 bases and V 11 bases, and 8 bases lay outside the gene matches. Germline V gives CDR1 MDHEN, CDR2 SYDVKM. CDR3 length: 16 residues. TCRdb keeps only in-frame clones here, not all; method: immunoSEQ multiplex PCR. This table has approximately 300,000 clones, roughly 86% appearing once. The genes are TRBV28 and TRBJ2-6; 9 nucleotides line up with TRBD2. The sequence came from a woman between 25 and 40 years old with COVID-19, enrolled during active disease. The sample was peripheral blood. CDR3 sequence reads: CASRVAGVSGANVLTF. CDR3 DNA: TGTGCCTCCCGGGTAGCGGGGGTCTCTGGGGCCAACGTCCTGACTTTC.